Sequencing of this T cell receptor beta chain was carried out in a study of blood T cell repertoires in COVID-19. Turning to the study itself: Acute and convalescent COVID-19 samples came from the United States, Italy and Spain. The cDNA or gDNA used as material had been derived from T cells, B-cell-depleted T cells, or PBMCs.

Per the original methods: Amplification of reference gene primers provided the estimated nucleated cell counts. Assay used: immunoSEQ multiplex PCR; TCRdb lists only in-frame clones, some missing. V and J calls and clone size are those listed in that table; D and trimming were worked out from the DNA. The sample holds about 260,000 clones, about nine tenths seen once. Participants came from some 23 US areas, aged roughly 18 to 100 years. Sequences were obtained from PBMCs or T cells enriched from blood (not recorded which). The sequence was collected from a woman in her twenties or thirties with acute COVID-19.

CDR3 sequence reads: CASSDTRQNTGELFF. CDR3 sequence (DNA): TGTGCCAGCAGTGACACCCGACAGAACACCGGGGAGCTGTTTTTT. The chain couples TRBV6-4 to TRBJ2-2; D is ambiguous. Germline values: CDR1 MRHNA, CDR2 SNTAGT. The ends were cut back, 2 bases at V and 1 base at J, with 8 bases in the middle. The CDR3 extends over 15 amino acids.